Presented here are 19 T cell receptor beta chains from one specimen sequenced in a study of blood T cell repertoires in COVID-19. Assay: immunoSEQ multiplex PCR; the TCRdb copy retains only in-frame clones and omits some. Among 150,000 to 200,000 clones listed, around 75% were seen once. The sample was peripheral blood. Receptor source: a woman between 35 and 50 years old with COVID-19, enrolled during active disease.

The count of this clone is one. This chain links TRBV18 with TRBJ2-5; 11 positions match TRBD1. The CDR3 loop spans 16 amino acids. V gave up 3 bases and J gave up 5 bases; unmatched junction bases: 8. Per the germline V gene, CDR1 is KGHSH and CDR2 is LQKENI. The CDR3 spells CASSPGQGAMEETQYF. DNA for the CDR3: TGTGCCAGCTCACCCGGACAGGGGGCGATGGAGGAGACCCAGTACTTC.

Here the CDR3 reads CASSQALAHTYEQYF. The CDR3 DNA follows: TGCGCCAGCAGCCAAGCACTAGCTCACACCTACGAGCAGTACTTC. The chain couples TRBV4-3 to TRBJ2-7, with D possibly matching TRBD2 (6 bases). The V gene lost 1 base and the J gene lost 2 bases, with 12 bases spanning the gap. The CDR3 totals 15 residues. Germline V gene lookup returns CDR1 LGHNA and CDR2 YSLEER.

CDR3 in amino acids: CASSMGLGSYEQYF. CDR3 coding DNA: TGTGCCAGTAGTATGGGACTGGGCTCCTACGAGCAGTACTTC. V gene TRBV19 combines with J gene TRBJ2-7, with D possibly being TRBD2 (6 bases). The CDR3 loop spans 14 amino acids. V dropped 3 bases and J dropped 0 bases, with 9 bases sitting between them. Germline V gene lookup returns CDR1 LNHDA and CDR2 SQIVND (reference sequence).

This chain connects TRBV4-3 to TRBJ2-3; D gene uncertain. The V and J ends lost 1 base and 6 bases respectively, with 8 bases between them. CDR3 length equals 13 residues. Germline V CDR1 and CDR2: LGHNA, YSLEER. CDR3 sequence: CASSQGLEDTQYF. CDR3 DNA: TGCGCCAGCAGCCAAGGACTCGAGGATACGCAGTATTTT.

The chain joins TRBV15 to TRBJ1-2; D call uncertain. The CDR3 is 13 residues long. Looked up from germline, CDR1 is LNHNV and CDR2 is YYDKDF (reference sequence). V lost 0 bases and J lost 4, with 6 bases in between. This CDR3 reads CATSRDRFYGYTF. The CDR3 DNA follows: TGTGCCACCAGCAGAGACCGTTTCTATGGCTACACCTTC.

This rearrangement joins TRBV28 to TRBJ1-2; D is uncertain. This CDR3 has 12 residues. Deletions cut 10 bases from V and 7 bases from J, with 16 bases between. CDR1 and CDR2 (germline): MDHEN, SYDVKM. The CDR3 DNA reads as TGTGCCATCCGTAATTTGCCGGGTGGCTACACCTTC. Protein product: CAIRNLPGGYTF.

The V call is TRBV7-8, the J call TRBJ1-2; 10 bases line up with TRBD1. J gave up 8 bases and V 5 bases, and 14 bases lay outside the gene matches. The CDR3 extends over 16 amino acids. Germline CDR1 reads SGHVS; CDR2 reads FQNEAQ. The CDR3 DNA follows: TGTGCCAGCAGCCCGTCCGGGACAGGGGAGGAAAGGGGCTACACCTTC. It specifies CASSPSGTGEERGYTF. Supplemented by reference TRBV7-8 and TRBJ1-2, the full variable domain reads GAGVSQSPRYKVAKRGQDVALRCDPISGHVSLFWYQQALGQGPEFLTYFQNEAQLDKSGLPSDRFFAERPEGSVSTLKIQRTQQEDSAVYLCASSPSGTGEERGYTFGSGTRLTVV.

The chain is built from TRBV6-1 and TRBJ2-7, with D maybe TRBD2 (7 bases). The CDR3 sequence is 15 residues long. Germline CDR1 reads MNHNS; CDR2 reads SASEGT. V dropped 5 bases and J dropped 7 bases, with 21 bases sitting between them. The CDR3 DNA sequence: TGTGCCAGCAGTCCCTTTAGTCGGGGGGCGGGGGAGCAGTACTTC. Translation: CASSPFSRGAGEQYF.

V gene TRBV7-9 combines with J gene TRBJ2-2; possibly TRBD1 for D (5 bases). CDR3 length equals 16 residues. The V end lost 1 base, the J end lost 0 bases, and 9 bases lay between the germline ends. Per germline, CDR1 SEHNR and CDR2 FQNEAQ (reference sequence). Here the CDR3 reads CASSLVPGTNTGELFF. Written as DNA, the CDR3 is TGTGCCAGCAGCTTAGTTCCAGGGACGAACACCGGGGAGCTGTTTTTT.

The chain couples TRBV21-1 to TRBJ2-2; the DNA was not used to check the table's D call, TRBD2. TRBV21-1 corresponds to a pseudogene. The CDR3 contains 19 residues. CDR3 residues: CASSGITGTSGERAGELFF. CDR3 bases: TGTGCCAGCAGCGGAATTACCGGGACTAGCGGGGAAAGGGCCGGGGAGCTGTTTTTT.

The chain uses TRBV3-1 (or the pseudogene TRBV3-2) and TRBJ1-1; D is uncertain. This CDR3 comprises 14 residues. The germline V gene has CDR1 LGHDT and CDR2 YNNKEL (reference sequence). V lost 4 bases to trimming and J lost 1 base, with 10 bases between them. The CDR3 DNA sequence: TGTGCCAGCAGCCGCTTTGAGGGGAACACTGAAGCTTTCTTT. Amino acid sequence: CASSRFEGNTEAFF.

The chain has TRBV27 and TRBJ2-7; TRBD1 aligns across 8 bases. The CDR3 loop spans 17 amino acids. The V gene end was trimmed by 6 bases and the J gene end by 4 bases; junction bases not matched to a gene: 17. Germline assignment: CDR1 MNHEY and CDR2 SMNVEV (reference sequence). CDR3 coding DNA: TGTGCCAGCAGCTTTCGTCTCGGGACAGGAGATTATTACGAGCAGTACTTC. Translating it yields CASSFRLGTGDYYEQYF.

V usage is TRBV6-5 and J usage is TRBJ1-5, with D perhaps matching TRBD1 (6 bases). The CDR3 spans 15 residues. Per the germline V gene, CDR1 is MNHEY and CDR2 is SVGAGI. The V gene lost 2 bases and the J gene lost 5 bases, with 13 bases spanning the gap. The CDR3 protein is CASSYEGVGYQPQHF. In nucleotides, the CDR3 is TGTGCCAGCAGTTACGAGGGGGTCGGCTATCAGCCCCAGCATTTT.

The V call is TRBV5-1, the J call TRBJ1-1; 7 bases are a match to TRBD1. Germline trimming cut 6 bases from V and 4 bases from J; bases unmatched to any gene: 9. Germline lookup yields CDR1 SGHRS and CDR2 YFSETQ. This CDR3 region has 14 residues. DNA of the CDR3: TGCGCCAGCAAACAGACAGGGCCGAGCACTGAAGCTTTCTTT. Its protein product is CASKQTGPSTEAFF.

This clone was detected only once. The V call is TRBV27, the J call TRBJ2-5; tentative D call: TRBD2 (5 bases). The V end lost 6 bases, the J end lost 3 bases, and 20 bases lay between the germline ends. This CDR3 spans 16 amino acids. Per germline, CDR1 MNHEY and CDR2 SMNVEV (reference sequence). CDR3 sequence: CASSSRRISGEETQYF. CDR3 sequence (DNA): TGTGCCAGCAGCTCTAGACGGATCAGCGGAGAAGAGACCCAGTACTTC.

The rearrangement links TRBV18 to TRBJ1-6, with D possibly TRBD1 on 5 matching bases. Germline values: CDR1 KGHSH, CDR2 LQKENI. This CDR3 contains 14 residues. V lost 4 bases to trimming and J lost 5 bases, with 9 bases between them. The CDR3 DNA reads TGTGCCAGCTCACAGGGACTGGATAATTCACCCCTCCACTTT. This codes for CASSQGLDNSPLHF.

This sequence joins TRBV3-1 (or the pseudogene TRBV3-2) and TRBJ2-7; no definite D call. The CDR3 is 12 amino acids. Germline CDR1 LGHDT, CDR2 YNNKEL (reference sequence). Trimming removed 4 bases at V and 1 base at J, with 5 bases between. The CDR3: CASSRGSYEQYF. DNA of the CDR3: TGTGCCAGCAGCCGCGGTTCCTACGAGCAGTACTTC.

The gene calls are TRBV25-1 and TRBJ1-2; weak D call: TRBD1 (6 bases). This CDR3 comprises 13 residues. Germline loops: CDR1 MGHDK, CDR2 SYGVNS. V was pared by 3 bases and J by 7 bases, with 12 bases between. The CDR3 DNA follows: TGTGCCAGCAGTGACCGGGGGGCGGGTGGCTACACCTTC. Amino acids: CASSDRGAGGYTF.

CDR3 coding DNA: TGTGCCAGCAGTTATAGGACAGGGTTCGGAAACACCATATATTTT. Protein sequence: CASSYRTGFGNTIYF. This chain links TRBV2 with TRBJ1-3; the match to TRBD1 covers 8 bases. V was pared by 5 bases and J by 4 bases, with 7 bases of the junction left unmatched. Germline values: CDR1 SNHLY, CDR2 FYNNEI. The CDR3 is 15 residues long.